The 25 T cell receptor beta chains presented below share a single source sample, sequenced in a study of shared clonotypes between healthy human individuals. The method was immunoSEQ multiplex PCR; TCRdb's version includes in-frame clones alone and lacks a portion of them. The repertoire holds roughly 2 million clones, about 94% seen once, with around 0.13% in the top ten. The sequenced material came from naive CD4+ T cells sorted from blood. The subset denotes: CD45RA+ positively selected. These receptors all stem from a man aged 18 to 30 in good health.

The V gene is TRBV27, the J gene TRBJ1-4, with 9 bases that match TRBD1. This CDR3 is built from 15 residues. Germline V gene data show CDR1 as MNHEY and CDR2 as SMNVEV (reference sequence). The ends lost 4 bases at V and 5 bases at J; junction bases unmatched: 5. This chain's CDR3 is CASSSGQGGNEKLFF. The CDR3 coding sequence is TGTGCCAGCAGTTCGGGACAGGGAGGAAATGAAAAACTGTTTTTT.

The chain carries TRBV6-1 and TRBJ2-7; weak D call: TRBD2 (5 bases). V lost 11 bases to trimming and J lost 5 bases, with 16 bases between them. Germline loops: CDR1 MNHNS, CDR2 SASEGT. The CDR3 spans 12 residues. The CDR3 DNA sequence: TGTGCCTCCGGAGTGAGGGATCACGAGCAGTACTTC. Its translation: CASGVRDHEQYF.

The CDR3 is CASSEMGGRTDTQYF. CDR3 DNA: TGTGCCAGCAGTGAAATGGGGGGACGCACAGATACGCAGTATTTT. The chain links TRBV2 to TRBJ2-3; a weak D match, TRBD2 (6 bases). V lost 2 bases, J lost 1 base, and 10 bases lay in between. The CDR3 spans 15 residues. CDR1 SNHLY and CDR2 FYNNEI come from the germline V gene.

The gene calls are TRBV28 and TRBJ2-1; TRBD2 aligns across 13 bases. The V gene's germline CDR1 is MDHEN and CDR2 SYDVKM. V shed 2 bases, J shed 9 bases, and the junction held 7 bases outside the gene matches. This CDR3 spans 16 amino acids. The CDR3 DNA follows: TGTGCCAGCAGTTTAACACTAGCGGGGGGGCCTTCTGAGCAGTTCTTC. Protein: CASSLTLAGGPSEQFF.

V is TRBV5-4 and J is TRBJ1-2; D call uncertain. Germline V lookup: CDR1 SGHNT, CDR2 YYREEE (reference sequence). Trimming removed 0 bases at V and 7 bases at J, with 10 bases between. This CDR3 is built from 13 residues. The CDR3: CASSLAGTPGYTF. In nucleotides, the CDR3 is TGTGCCAGCAGCTTGGCTGGCACTCCTGGCTACACCTTC. Full variable domain (remainder filled in from reference TRBV5-4 and TRBJ1-2): ETGVTQSPTHLIKTRGQQVTLRCSSQSGHNTVSWYQQALGQGPQFIFQYYREEENGRGNFPPRFSGLQFPNYSSELNVNALELDDSALYLCASSLAGTPGYTFGSGTRLTVV.

The CDR3 reads CASSYSADTQYF. In nucleotides, the CDR3 is TGTGCCAGCAGCTATAGCGCAGATACGCAGTATTTT. V gene TRBV7-2 combines with J gene TRBJ2-3, with a weak D call TRBD2 (5 bases). Trimming took off 4 bases at V and 4 bases at J, with 6 bases between the two ends. This CDR3 spans 12 amino acids. Germline V lookup: CDR1 SGHTA, CDR2 FQGNSA.

The rearrangement links TRBV30 to TRBJ2-1, with D maybe TRBD2 (6 bases). CDR3 length equals 13 residues. Between the trimmed V and J ends, which lost 5 bases and 7 bases, there was a span of 15 bases. Germline-derived CDR1 and CDR2 are GTSNPN and SVGIG (reference sequence). CDR3 protein: CAWGRDSTNEQFF. DNA for the CDR3: TGTGCCTGGGGGCGGGACTCGACTAATGAGCAGTTCTTC.

The rearrangement links TRBV14 to TRBJ2-7; 7 bases are a match to TRBD1. The V segment lost 3 bases and the J segment 4 bases; nucleotides outside the gene matches: 9. Germline CDR1 and CDR2: SGHDN and FVKESK. This CDR3 has 15 amino acids. The CDR3 DNA reads TGTGCCAGCAGCCAGAGCACAGGGGCAAAATACGAGCAGTACTTC. This gives the protein CASSQSTGAKYEQYF.

The chain carries TRBV23-1 and TRBJ1-2, with D tentatively TRBD1 (5 bases). TRBV23-1 is noted as an ORF with a role that remains uncertain. This CDR3 has 15 residues. V lost 0 bases to trimming and J lost 4 bases, with 12 bases between them. The DNA of the CDR3 is TGCGCCAGCAGTCAATCGCCAGGGAAGGGCTATGGCTACACCTTC. Protein: CASSQSPGKGYGYTF.

V usage is TRBV2 and J usage is TRBJ2-7; tentative D call: TRBD2 (5 bases). Looked up from germline, CDR1 is SNHLY and CDR2 is FYNNEI. The CDR3 sequence is 16 residues long. The V gene lost 2 bases and the J gene lost 2 bases, with 16 bases spanning the gap. CDR3 amino acids: CASSESGTVTTYEQYF. DNA of the CDR3: TGTGCCAGCAGTGAAAGCGGTACAGTGACCACCTACGAGCAGTACTTC. Supplemented by reference TRBV2 and TRBJ2-7, the full variable domain reads EPEVTQTPSHQVTQMGQEVILRCVPISNHLYFYWYRQILGQKVEFLVSFYNNEISEKSEIFDDQFSVERPDGSNFTLKIRSTKLEDSAMYFCASSESGTVTTYEQYFGPGTRLTVT.

The rearrangement uses TRBV6-1 and TRBJ2-7; D unclear. The V end lost 4 bases, the J end lost 0 bases, and 10 bases lay between the germline ends. CDR1 and CDR2 (germline): MNHNS, SASEGT. CDR3 length: 14 residues. The CDR3 is CASSVYYNSYEQYF. The DNA of the CDR3 is TGTGCCAGCAGTGTGTACTATAACTCCTACGAGCAGTACTTC.

The chain links TRBV2 to TRBJ2-5, with D unclear. This CDR3 region has 13 residues. V was shortened by 1 base and J by 2 bases, with 5 bases between the two germline ends. The germline V gene has CDR1 SNHLY and CDR2 FYNNEI. DNA of the CDR3: TGTGCCAGCAGTGAAGGGTTGCAAGAGACCCAGTACTTC. This gives the protein CASSEGLQETQYF.

The chain couples TRBV2 to TRBJ2-2; D perhaps matches TRBD2 (5 bases). CDR1 and CDR2 (germline): SNHLY, FYNNEI. There are 15 residues in the CDR3. V lost 5 bases, J lost 6 bases, and 16 bases lay in between. The CDR3 protein is CASSPTVAGPGELFF. The DNA of the CDR3 is TGTGCCAGCAGTCCCACGGTCGCGGGTCCCGGGGAGCTGTTTTTT.

Only one count was recorded for this clone. The V gene is TRBV28, the J gene TRBJ2-7, with a tentative D call TRBD1 (5 bases). The ends were cut back, 5 bases at V and 4 bases at J, with 12 bases in the middle. This CDR3 comprises 13 residues. Looked up from germline, CDR1 is MDHEN and CDR2 is SYDVKM. The CDR3 nucleotides read TGTGCCAGCAGTGTCCACACAGGTTACGAGCAGTACTTC. Protein product: CASSVHTGYEQYF.

CDR3 nucleotides: TGTGCCAGCTCACCAACATCATCGGGACAGGGCTCAGATACGCAGTATTTT. Translation gives CASSPTSSGQGSDTQYF. V usage is TRBV18 and J usage is TRBJ2-3; 9 bases map to TRBD1. The germline CDR1 and CDR2 sequences are KGHSH and LQKENI. The CDR3 is 17 residues long. After removal of 2 bases from V and 4 bases from J, the junction contained 10 bases not matched to a gene.

The genes are TRBV7-2 and TRBJ1-1; no clear D. The V and J ends lost 1 base and 0 bases respectively, with 12 bases between them. Germline V gives CDR1 SGHTA, CDR2 FQGNSA. The CDR3 totals 16 residues. CDR3 DNA: TGTGCCAGCAGCTTAGGAGGATCGAAGGTGAACACTGAAGCTTTCTTT. As protein: CASSLGGSKVNTEAFF. Variable domain in full (rest from reference TRBV7-2 and TRBJ1-1): GAGVSQSPSNKVTEKGKDVELRCDPISGHTALYWYRQSLGQGLEFLIYFQGNSAPDKSGLPSDRFSAERTGGSVSTLTIQRTQQEDSAVYLCASSLGGSKVNTEAFFGQGTRLTVV.

This clone was seen once. This sample also contains other DNA sequences that code for the same CDR3. V usage is TRBV6-5 and J usage is TRBJ1-2; D not certain. There are 13 residues in the CDR3. The V and J ends lost 6 bases and 3 bases respectively, with 11 bases between them. Germline assignment: CDR1 MNHEY and CDR2 SVGAGI. CDR3 nucleotide sequence: TGTGCCAGCAGCCGTCAGGCCGACTATGGCTACACCTTC. Its translation: CASSRQADYGYTF.

The chain uses TRBV5-4 and TRBJ2-3; tentative D call: TRBD1 (6 bases). This CDR3 comprises 16 residues. The V and J ends lost 4 bases and 0 bases respectively, with 15 bases between them. Germline CDR1 and CDR2: SGHNT and YYREEE (reference sequence). The CDR3 DNA reads TGTGCCAGCAGCCCACAGGGCGTCACTAGCACAGATACGCAGTATTTT. The encoded protein is CASSPQGVTSTDTQYF.

The V gene is TRBV6-6, the J gene TRBJ1-3; the match to TRBD1 covers 8 bases. The CDR3 has 16 residues. Germline V lookup: CDR1 MNHNY, CDR2 SVGAGI (reference sequence). Trimming at V came to 6 bases and at J to 8 bases, leaving 15 bases not matched to a gene. The CDR3 bases are TGTGCCAGCAGCCCCCTCGGACAGGGCGGGAAGGACACCATATATTTT. Residues: CASSPLGQGGKDTIYF.

The table lists this clone with a count of one. The chain uses TRBV5-3 and TRBJ2-7; 9 bases are shared with TRBD2. TRBV5-3 falls under the ORF class, with uncertain function. This CDR3 comprises 17 residues. The trim removed 0 bases at V and 3 bases at J, leaving 10 bases unmatched. The CDR3 nucleotides are TGTGCCAGAAGCTTGGTCGTTAGCGGGAGTTGGATCTACGAGCAGTACTTC. Translation: CARSLVVSGSWIYEQYF.

To note about this clone: Different DNA sequences within this sample yield the same CDR3. CDR3 residues: CASSLVAGGLETQYF. CDR3 DNA: TGCGCCAGCAGCTTGGTGGCGGGGGGGCTAGAGACCCAGTACTTC. The chain employs TRBV5-1 and TRBJ2-5, with 9 bases lining up with TRBD2. In germline, CDR1 is SGHRS, CDR2 YFSETQ. V trimming: 0 bases; J trimming: 4 bases; junction bases outside the gene matches: 4. This CDR3 contains 15 residues.

This chain connects TRBV7-9 to TRBJ1-2; possibly TRBD1 for D (6 bases). Germline V CDR1 and CDR2: SEHNR, FQNEAQ (reference sequence). The CDR3 is 15 residues long. Trimming shortened V by 3 bases and J by 8 bases, and 19 bases separated the two germline ends. The CDR3 spells CASSFMGRQGRGYTF. In DNA form, the CDR3 reads TGTGCCAGCAGCTTTATGGGTAGGCAGGGGCGCGGCTACACCTTC.

The rearrangement joins TRBV18 to TRBJ1-4, with D uncertain. The CDR3 length is 14 residues. Trimming shortened V by 4 bases and J by 6 bases, and 12 bases separated the two germline ends. Germline V gene lookup returns CDR1 KGHSH and CDR2 LQKENI. The DNA of the CDR3 is TGTGCCAGCTCACTAGACATGCGGGATGAAAAACTGTTTTTT. Its translation: CASSLDMRDEKLFF.

J is TRBJ1-5 and V is TRBV6-6; D may be TRBD1 (6 bases). V lost 0 bases, J lost 5 bases, and 11 bases lay in between. Per the germline V gene, CDR1 is MNHNY and CDR2 is SVGAGI (reference sequence). The CDR3 is made up of 15 amino acids. In nucleotides, the CDR3 is TGTGCCAGCAGTTACTCTACGGACAGTGATCAGCCCCAGCATTTT. Its protein is CASSYSTDSDQPQHF.

Here the CDR3 reads CAWAPQGQGRTGELFF. CDR3 nucleotide sequence: TGTGCCTGGGCACCCCAGGGACAGGGGCGCACCGGGGAGCTGTTTTTT. The rearrangement uses TRBV30 and TRBJ2-2; 10 bases map to TRBD1. J was trimmed by 4 bases and V by 5 bases; bases with no gene match: 10. CDR1 is GTSNPN, CDR2 SVGIG, per germline (reference sequence). This CDR3 contains 16 residues.